The next 20 T cell receptor beta chains were all read from a single sample in a study of cytomegalovirus exposure and HLA in healthy donors. The PCR employed 60 Vbeta primers together with 13 Jbeta primers. Assay: immunoSEQ multiplex PCR; the TCRdb copy retains only in-frame clones and omits some. The data hold around 160,000 clones, with about 78% observed a single time. Sequencing was performed on PBMCs. All receptors derive from a male donor in good health and CMV-seronegative.

This clone was counted a few times. The chain joins TRBV6-1 to TRBJ2-3, with 8 bases that match TRBD1. Looked up from germline, CDR1 is MNHNS and CDR2 is SASEGT. Germline trimming cut 5 bases from V and 3 bases from J; bases unmatched to any gene: 4. This CDR3 is built from 14 residues. CDR3 residues: CASSSDRETDTQYF. In DNA, the CDR3 is TGTGCCAGCAGTTCGGACAGGGAGACAGATACGCAGTATTTT.

V usage is TRBV29-1 and J usage is TRBJ2-7; 10 bases map to TRBD1. Unmatched junction bases numbered 8, after V lost 6 bases and J lost 3 bases. CDR1 is SQVTM, CDR2 ANQGSEA, per germline. This CDR3 is 14 amino acids long. The CDR3 loop is CSVLDRGKHYEQYF. CDR3 nucleotides: TGCAGCGTACTGGACAGGGGGAAACACTACGAGCAGTACTTC.

This chain links TRBV5-1 with TRBJ1-6; possible D gene TRBD1, 5 bases. In germline, CDR1 is SGHRS, CDR2 YFSETQ. Deletions cut 0 bases from V and 13 bases from J, with 17 bases between. This CDR3 is 15 amino acids long. CDR3 in amino acids: CASSLAQGGLAPLHF. The CDR3 nucleotides read TGCGCCAGCAGCTTGGCCCAGGGAGGATTAGCGCCCCTCCACTTT.

This rearrangement joins TRBV9 to TRBJ2-3, with 7 bases aligning to TRBD2. J lost 4 bases, V lost 4 bases, and 6 bases had no gene match. Germline loops: CDR1 SGDLS, CDR2 YYNGEE. This CDR3 has 14 residues. The CDR3 DNA follows: TGTGCCAGCAGCCTCCGGGACTATCCAGATACGCAGTATTTT. Protein sequence: CASSLRDYPDTQYF. Based on the CDR3 plus reference TRBV9 and TRBJ2-3, the full variable domain is DSGVTQTPKHLITATGQRVTLRCSPRSGDLSVYWYQQSLDQGLQFLIQYYNGEERAKGNILERFSAQQFPDLHSELNLSSLELGDSALYFCASSLRDYPDTQYFGPGTRLTVL.

The rearrangement uses TRBV4-1 and TRBJ2-7, with 8 bases matching TRBD1. CDR3 length: 14 amino acids. J gave up 5 bases and V 2 bases, and 5 bases lay outside the gene matches. The germline CDR1 and CDR2 sequences are MGHRA and YSYEKL. CDR3 in DNA: TGCGCCAGCAGCCAAACAGGGGGGATCAACGAGCAGTACTTC. Translation: CASSQTGGINEQYF.

The rearrangement joins TRBV5-1 to TRBJ2-7; a weak D match, TRBD2 (5 bases). The V and J ends lost 1 base and 0 bases respectively, with 17 bases between them. The CDR3 totals 17 residues. Germline lookup yields CDR1 SGHRS and CDR2 YFSETQ. CDR3 sequence (DNA): TGCGCCAGCAGCTTGAACCCTGGCGGGCAAAGCTCCTACGAGCAGTACTTC. It translates to CASSLNPGGQSSYEQYF.

The V call is TRBV28, the J call TRBJ1-5; D call uncertain. V was cut by 7 bases and J by 4 bases, with 17 bases left in between. The CDR3 runs to 15 residues. Germline V gives CDR1 MDHEN, CDR2 SYDVKM. The CDR3 DNA reads as TGTGCCAGCAAGGAAAGAACCATGCGGAATCAGCCCCAGCATTTT. Amino acid sequence: CASKERTMRNQPQHF.

V gene TRBV9 combines with J gene TRBJ2-2; D is possibly TRBD1 (5 bases). Trimming removed 0 bases at V and 6 bases at J, with 15 bases between. The CDR3 contains 16 residues. Germline CDR1 reads SGDLS; CDR2 reads YYNGEE. The CDR3 protein is CASSVAPGKGSGELFF. The CDR3, as DNA: TGTGCCAGCAGCGTAGCCCCTGGGAAGGGGTCCGGGGAGCTGTTTTTT.

The V gene is TRBV18, the J gene TRBJ2-6, with TRBD1 matching 12 bases. Germline CDR1 is KGHSH and CDR2 is LQKENI. V shed 3 bases and J 2 bases; nucleotides not matched to a gene: 2. CDR3 length equals 17 residues. CDR3 nucleotide sequence: TGTGCCAGCTCACCGGGGGACAGGGGGCCTGGGGCCAACGTCCTGACTTTC. Translating it yields CASSPGDRGPGANVLTF.

This clone appeared once. The chain has TRBV2 and TRBJ2-5, with 9 bases identical to TRBD2. This CDR3 has 15 amino acids. From germline, CDR1 is SNHLY and CDR2 FYNNEI. V gave up 3 bases and J gave up 5 bases; unmatched junction bases: 7. CDR3 loop: CASSEGAGGVETQYF. DNA for the CDR3: TGTGCCAGCAGTGAGGGGGCGGGAGGGGTGGAGACCCAGTACTTC.

This clone has only one observation. This rearrangement joins TRBV10-3 to TRBJ1-2, with TRBD1 as a possible D gene (6 bases). The CDR3 has 16 residues. V lost 4 bases and J lost 5, with 20 bases in between. Germline-derived CDR1 and CDR2 are ENHRY and SYGVKD. Here the CDR3 DNA reads TGTGCCATCAGTGCCCTTGTGGGGATTCAGGGGTATGGCTACACCTTC. The encoded protein is CAISALVGIQGYGYTF.

This sequence joins TRBV9 and TRBJ1-4; no firm D call. Germline CDR1 reads SGDLS; CDR2 reads YYNGEE. The length of the CDR3 is 14 residues. V lost 2 bases, J lost 4 bases, and 9 bases lay in between. The CDR3, as DNA: TGTGCCAGCAGCGTTGGGGAGAATAATGAAAAACTGTTTTTT. Translation: CASSVGENNEKLFF.

This clone was seen a few times. The V call is TRBV9, the J call TRBJ2-3, with D possibly TRBD2 on 10 matching bases. V was pared by 1 base and J by 5 bases, with 26 bases between. The CDR3 covers 19 residues. Germline CDR1 reads SGDLS; CDR2 reads YYNGEE. CDR3 sequence reads: CASSVRTGVLAGEKDTQYF. Here the CDR3 DNA reads TGTGCCAGCAGCGTAAGGACAGGGGTTCTAGCGGGAGAAAAAGATACGCAGTATTTT.

The CDR3 DNA follows: TGCAGCGTTGAAGTATCAGGGATTGGTCAGCCCCAGCATTTT. Residues: CSVEVSGIGQPQHF. The rearrangement uses TRBV29-1 and TRBJ1-5; possible D gene TRBD1, 5 bases. V shed 1 base and J shed 6 bases, with 13 bases lying between them. The CDR3 sequence is 14 residues long. Germline CDR1 and CDR2: SQVTM and ANQGSEA.

The chain combines TRBV7-3 with TRBJ1-1; 9 bases are shared with TRBD1. V lost 5 bases and J lost 4; bases outside the gene matches: 5. Germline CDR1 SGHTA, CDR2 FQGTGA. The length of the CDR3 is 14 residues. CDR3 DNA sequence: TGTGCCAGCAGCCCACAGGGGGCCTTCACTGAAGCTTTCTTT. Amino acids: CASSPQGAFTEAFF. The whole variable domain, filled in from reference TRBV7-3 and TRBJ1-1, reads GAGVSQTPSNKVTEKGKYVELRCDPISGHTALYWYRQSLGQGPEFLIYFQGTGAADDSGLPNDRFFAVRPEGSVSTLKIQRTERGDSAVYLCASSPQGAFTEAFFGQGTRLTVV.

The gene calls are TRBV7-8 and TRBJ1-1, with a weak D call TRBD1 (5 bases). V was clipped by 5 bases and J by 0 bases, with 13 bases between them. The CDR3 has 15 residues. Germline-derived CDR1 and CDR2 are SGHVS and FQNEAQ. The CDR3 DNA is TGTGCCAGCAGCCCCCGACGGGACTTGAACACTGAAGCTTTCTTT. Its protein product is CASSPRRDLNTEAFF.

On this clone itself: One end of the junction varies from germline; a read error may be responsible. The chain recombines TRBV29-1 with TRBJ2-3; either TRBD1 or TRBD2 may fit D (6 bases each). The CDR3 has 16 amino acids. CDR1 is SQVTM, CDR2 ANQGSEA, per germline. CDR3 nucleotide sequence: TGCAGCGCTGAAGGGGGGTCCCAGGGGCGCGCAGATACGCAGTATTTT. This codes for CSAEGGSQGRADTQYF.

This clone was seen a handful of times. The chain is built from TRBV15 and TRBJ2-3; a weak D match, TRBD1 (6 bases). Germline V gives CDR1 LNHNV, CDR2 YYDKDF (reference sequence). V lost 1 base and J 4 bases, leaving 12 bases between the germline ends. CDR3 length equals 15 residues. The CDR3 DNA is TGTGCCACCAGCAGAGGGCAGGGGATGGCAGATACGCAGTATTTT. Protein sequence: CATSRGQGMADTQYF.

The chain is built from TRBV5-8 and TRBJ2-2; D gene ambiguous. Trimming pared 4 bases from V and 3 bases from J, leaving 13 bases between. CDR3 length: 15 residues. CDR1 and CDR2 from the germline V gene are SGHTS and YDEGEE. The CDR3 reads CASSQAIRDTGELFF. CDR3 DNA: TGTGCCAGCAGCCAAGCAATCCGGGACACCGGGGAGCTGTTTTTT.

This clone showed up just a few times. This chain links TRBV7-2 with TRBJ1-3, with a weak D call TRBD1 (5 bases). Germline V CDR1 and CDR2: SGHTA, FQGNSA. The V and J ends lost 10 bases and 4 bases respectively, with 14 bases between them. The CDR3 spans 13 residues. This CDR3 reads CAILKGSGNTIYF. In DNA form, the CDR3 reads TGTGCCATCCTCAAGGGGTCCGGAAACACCATATATTTT.